This T cell receptor (beta chain) comes out of a study of T-cell memory formation after mild COVID-19. V lost 7 bases, J lost 3 bases, and 2 bases stayed unmatched. The germline CDR1 and CDR2 sequences are KGHDR and SFDVKD. The CDR3 is 14 amino acids. TCRdb processed the 5' RACE reads anew with MiXCR; each CDR3 protein has one entry. The sample carries some 190,000 distinct CDR3 sequences, roughly 18% recorded once. A word on this clonotype: What it recognizes is unknown.

The study, taken as a whole, reports: Day 15 to 85 contractors were CD4/CD8 balanced; later expanders leaned CD4+. The pre-infection memory compartment contained some responding clones, suggesting cross-reactive memory joined.

This receptor was identified in an adult woman who had mild COVID-19 (a few samples of this study predate the infection). Cell type and time point are not known. The V call is TRBV24-1, the J call TRBJ1-1; 12 bases match TRBD1. The sequencing input was PBMCs or a T cell subset sorted from them (not recorded which). The CDR3 sequence is CATRGQGADTEAFF. DNA of the CDR3: TGTGCCACCAGGGGACAGGGGGCAGACACTGAAGCTTTCTTT.